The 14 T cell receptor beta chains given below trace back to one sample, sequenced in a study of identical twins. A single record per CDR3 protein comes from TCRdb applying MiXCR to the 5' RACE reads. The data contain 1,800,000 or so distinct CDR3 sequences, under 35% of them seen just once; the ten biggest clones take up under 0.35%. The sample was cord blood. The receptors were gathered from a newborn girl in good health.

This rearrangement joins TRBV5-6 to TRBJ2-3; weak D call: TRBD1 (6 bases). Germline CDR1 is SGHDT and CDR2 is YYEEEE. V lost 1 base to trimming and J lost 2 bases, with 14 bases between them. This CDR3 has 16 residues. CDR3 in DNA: TGTGCCAGCAGCTTGTGGGCCCAGGGGAACACAGATACGCAGTATTTT. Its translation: CASSLWAQGNTDTQYF.

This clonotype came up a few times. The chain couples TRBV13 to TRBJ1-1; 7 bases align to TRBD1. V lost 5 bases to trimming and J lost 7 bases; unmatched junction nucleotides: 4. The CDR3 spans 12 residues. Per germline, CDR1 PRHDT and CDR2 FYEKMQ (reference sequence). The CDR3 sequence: CASSERQGEAFF. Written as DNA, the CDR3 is TGTGCCAGCAGCGAAAGACAGGGTGAAGCTTTCTTT.

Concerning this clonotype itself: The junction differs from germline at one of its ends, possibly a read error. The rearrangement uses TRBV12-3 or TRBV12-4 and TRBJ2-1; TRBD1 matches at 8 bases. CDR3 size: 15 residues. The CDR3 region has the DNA TGTGCCAGCAGTTTCGGGACAGGTTTCGCCAATGGGCAGTTCTTC. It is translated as CASSFGTGFANGQFF.

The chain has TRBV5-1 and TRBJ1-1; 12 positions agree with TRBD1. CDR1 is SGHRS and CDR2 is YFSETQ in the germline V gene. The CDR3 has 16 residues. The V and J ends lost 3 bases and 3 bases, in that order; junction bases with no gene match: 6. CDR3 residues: CASSSPGQGAHTEAFF. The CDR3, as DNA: TGCGCCAGCAGCTCTCCGGGACAGGGGGCTCACACTGAAGCTTTCTTT.

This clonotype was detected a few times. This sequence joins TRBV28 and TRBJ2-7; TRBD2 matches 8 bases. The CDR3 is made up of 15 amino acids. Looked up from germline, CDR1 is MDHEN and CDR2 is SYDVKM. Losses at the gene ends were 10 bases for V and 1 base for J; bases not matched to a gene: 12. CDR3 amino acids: CATSPGTRPSYEQYF. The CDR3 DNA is TGTGCCACCTCTCCCGGGACTAGGCCATCCTACGAGCAGTACTTC.

CDR3 nucleotides: TGTGCCAGCAGGGTACAGGGCACCACTGAAGCTTTCTTT. It translates to CASRVQGTTEAFF. The chain combines TRBV2 with TRBJ1-1; D perhaps matches TRBD1 (6 bases). CDR1 and CDR2 from the germline V gene are SNHLY and FYNNEI. There are 13 residues in the CDR3. The ends were cut back, 6 bases at V and 4 bases at J, with 12 bases in the middle. The full variable domain, completed using reference TRBV2 and TRBJ1-1, is EPEVTQTPSHQVTQMGQEVILRCVPISNHLYFYWYRQILGQKVEFLVSFYNNEISEKSEIFDDQFSVERPDGSNFTLKIRSTKLEDSAMYFCASRVQGTTEAFFGQGTRLTVV.

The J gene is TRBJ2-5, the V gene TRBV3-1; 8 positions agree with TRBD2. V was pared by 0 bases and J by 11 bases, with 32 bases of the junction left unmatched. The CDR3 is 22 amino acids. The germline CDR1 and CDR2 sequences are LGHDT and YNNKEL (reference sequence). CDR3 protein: CASSQDFIAGPNFKSSYNEQYF. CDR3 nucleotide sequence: TGTGCCAGCAGCCAAGATTTCATAGCGGGGCCAAATTTTAAAAGCTCCTACAATGAGCAGTACTTC.

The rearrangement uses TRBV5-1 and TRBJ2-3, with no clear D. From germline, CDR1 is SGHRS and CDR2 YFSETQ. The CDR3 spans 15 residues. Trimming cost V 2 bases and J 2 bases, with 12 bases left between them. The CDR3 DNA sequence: TGCGCCAGCAGCTTCGATGGCGTAAACACAGATACGCAGTATTTT. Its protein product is CASSFDGVNTDTQYF. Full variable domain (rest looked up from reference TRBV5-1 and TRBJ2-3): KAGVTQTPRYLIKTRGQQVTLSCSPISGHRSVSWYQQTPGQGLQFLFEYFSETQRNKGNFPGRFSGRQFSNSRSEMNVSTLELGDSALYLCASSFDGVNTDTQYFGPGTRLTVL.

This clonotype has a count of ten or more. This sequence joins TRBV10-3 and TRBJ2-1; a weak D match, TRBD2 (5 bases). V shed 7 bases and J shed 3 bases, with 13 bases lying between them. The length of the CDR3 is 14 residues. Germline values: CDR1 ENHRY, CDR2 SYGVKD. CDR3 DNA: TGTGCCATCAAAGAGAGCGGAGGCTACAATGAGCAGTTCTTC. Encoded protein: CAIKESGGYNEQFF.

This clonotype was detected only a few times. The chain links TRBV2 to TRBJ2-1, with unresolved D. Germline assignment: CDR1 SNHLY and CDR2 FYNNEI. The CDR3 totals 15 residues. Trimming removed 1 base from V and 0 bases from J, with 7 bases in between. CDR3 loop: CASSEGRYSYNEQFF. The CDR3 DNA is TGTGCCAGCAGTGAAGGCCGGTACTCCTACAATGAGCAGTTCTTC.

Written as DNA, the CDR3 is TGTGCCAGCAGTTTATACTTCCCCCAGGGCCGTAATTCACCCCTCCACTTT. Its protein product is CASSLYFPQGRNSPLHF. The chain combines TRBV27 with TRBJ1-6; weak D call: TRBD1 (5 bases). Trimming left V 1 base short and J 6 bases short, with 16 bases between. CDR1 is MNHEY, CDR2 SMNVEV, per germline (reference sequence). CDR3 length: 17 residues.

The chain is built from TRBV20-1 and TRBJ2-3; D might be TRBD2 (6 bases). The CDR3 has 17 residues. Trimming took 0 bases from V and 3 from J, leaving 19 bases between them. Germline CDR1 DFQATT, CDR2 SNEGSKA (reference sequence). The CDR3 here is CSARDRQREWLTDTQYF. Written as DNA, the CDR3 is TGCAGTGCTAGAGACCGACAACGGGAGTGGTTAACAGATACGCAGTATTTT.

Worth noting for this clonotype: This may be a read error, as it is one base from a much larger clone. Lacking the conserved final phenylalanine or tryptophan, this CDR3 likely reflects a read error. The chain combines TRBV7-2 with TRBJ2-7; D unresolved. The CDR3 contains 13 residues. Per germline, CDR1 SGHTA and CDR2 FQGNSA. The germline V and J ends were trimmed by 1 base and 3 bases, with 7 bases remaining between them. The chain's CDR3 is CASSLVVSYEQYL. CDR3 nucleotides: TGTGCCAGCAGCTTAGTAGTCAGCTACGAGCAGTACTTA.

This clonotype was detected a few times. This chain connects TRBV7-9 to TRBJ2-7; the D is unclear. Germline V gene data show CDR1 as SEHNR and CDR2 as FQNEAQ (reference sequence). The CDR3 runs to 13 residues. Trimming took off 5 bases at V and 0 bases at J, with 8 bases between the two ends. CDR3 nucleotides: TGTGCCAGCAGCATAACGAGCTCCTACGAGCAGTACTTC. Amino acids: CASSITSSYEQYF. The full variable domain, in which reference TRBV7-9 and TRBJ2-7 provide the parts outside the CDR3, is DTGVSQNPRHKITKRGQNVTFRCDPISEHNRLYWYRQTLGQGPEFLTYFQNEAQLEKSRLLSDRFSAERPKGSFSTLEIQRTEQGDSAMYLCASSITSSYEQYFGPGTRLTVT.